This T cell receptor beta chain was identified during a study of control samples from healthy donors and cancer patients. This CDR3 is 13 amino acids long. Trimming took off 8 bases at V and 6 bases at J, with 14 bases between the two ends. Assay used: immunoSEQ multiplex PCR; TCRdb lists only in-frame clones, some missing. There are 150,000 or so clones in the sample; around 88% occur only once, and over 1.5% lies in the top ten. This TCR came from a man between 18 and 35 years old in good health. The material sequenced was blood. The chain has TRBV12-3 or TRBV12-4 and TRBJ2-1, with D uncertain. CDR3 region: CASRVGLFNEQFF. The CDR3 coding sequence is TGTGCCAGCCGAGTTGGGCTTTTCAATGAGCAGTTCTTC.